This is a list of T cell receptor beta chains from one sample in a study of CD8 T cells in ankylosing spondylitis. Each CDR3 protein gets one entry after TCRdb re-called the 5' RACE reads with MiXCR. The repertoire includes about 140,000 distinct CDR3 sequences, about 10% of them detected once, and roughly 4.3% sits in the top ten. The sequencing input was blood, either unsorted or a sorted T cell fraction (not recorded which). The receptors derive from a female donor with ankylosing spondylitis or in good health (not recorded which). Both conserved end residues are part of each CDR3.

j_gene: TRBJ2-5
v_gene: TRBV7-6
CDR3aa: CASSPGLAGGAQYF

j_gene: TRBJ2-1
v_gene: TRBV6-4
CDR3aa: CASSPRTSGGLWDNEQFF

j_gene: TRBJ1-2
v_gene: TRBV20-1
CDR3aa: CSASLRGDGYTF

j_gene: TRBJ1-5
v_gene: TRBV4-2
CDR3aa: CASSHELSYRGENQPQHF

j_gene: TRBJ1-5
v_gene: TRBV7-9
CDR3aa: CASKKPQHF

j_gene: TRBJ2-5
v_gene: TRBV29-1
CDR3aa: CSVDLRGVIQETQYF

j_gene: TRBJ2-1
v_gene: TRBV15
CDR3aa: CATSNHRVSYNEQFF

j_gene: TRBJ1-2
v_gene: TRBV4-1
CDR3aa: CASSQAGTRNYGYTF

j_gene: TRBJ1-2
v_gene: TRBV7-2
CDR3aa: CASSLEVPGAGYTF

j_gene: TRBJ2-5
v_gene: TRBV20-1
CDR3aa: CSAREGAGASIQETQYF

j_gene: TRBJ1-1
v_gene: TRBV6-1
CDR3aa: CASSRDTVGTEAFF

j_gene: TRBJ1-2
v_gene: TRBV6-1
CDR3aa: CASSEAPGVYGYTF

j_gene: TRBJ2-3
v_gene: TRBV7-9
CDR3aa: CASSYRGSTDTQYF

j_gene: TRBJ2-5
v_gene: TRBV11-2
CDR3aa: CTSSLVRETQYF

j_gene: TRBJ2-2
v_gene: TRBV20-1
CDR3aa: CSASALDTGELFF